These 6 T cell receptor beta chains were all obtained from the same sample, sequenced in a study of T cells in Graves' hyperthyroidism and ophthalmopathy. Amplification of TCR beta CDR3 regions used RNA as the template. First-round RT-PCR of the TCR CDR3 relied on the HTBI primer set. From the multiplex PCR reads, TCRdb called clonotypes with MiXCR, one entry per CDR3 protein. The table records hundreds of thousands of distinct CDR3 sequences, just under 45% of them present only once. Sequenced sample: peripheral blood or thyroid tissue (not recorded which). The receptors stem from an adult man with Graves' disease, either hyperthyroidism or ophthalmopathy (not recorded which).

The rearrangement uses TRBV10-2 and TRBJ1-5; TRBD1 might be the D (6 bases). Germline CDR1 reads WSHSY; CDR2 reads SAAADI. V was clipped by 2 bases and J by 4 bases, with 12 bases between them. CDR3 length: 15 residues. The CDR3 bases are TGCGCCAGCAGTGAGAAGGGGGGGTGGAATCAGCCCCAGCATTTT. Translated: CASSEKGGWNQPQHF.

This sequence joins TRBV18 and TRBJ1-1; no clear D gene. Germline V lookup: CDR1 KGHSH, CDR2 LQKENI. This CDR3 is built from 14 residues. Between the trimmed V and J ends, which lost 3 bases and 0 bases, there was a span of 8 bases. In DNA form, the CDR3 reads TGTGCCAGCTCACCGGCCGCGGTGAACACTGAAGCTTTCTTT. The encoded protein is CASSPAAVNTEAFF.

At least ten counts were recorded for this clonotype. V is TRBV29-1 and J is TRBJ1-1; D may be TRBD1 (5 bases). Trimming took 7 bases from V and 6 from J, leaving 18 bases between them. CDR1 and CDR2 (germline): SQVTM, ANQGSEA. CDR3 length: 13 amino acids. Here the CDR3 DNA reads TGCAGCGCTGAGACGGATCTAGGGGCTGAAGCTTTCTTT. It translates to CSAETDLGAEAFF.

V gene TRBV24-1 combines with J gene TRBJ1-5, with a tentative D call TRBD1 (6 bases). Germline values: CDR1 KGHDR, CDR2 SFDVKD. The ends were cut back, 11 bases at V and 1 base at J, with 17 bases in the middle. This CDR3 comprises 15 residues. Written as DNA, the CDR3 is TGTGCCAGCAGCCGGGACAACAACAGCAATCAGCCCCAGCATTTT. Protein product: CASSRDNNSNQPQHF.

V usage is TRBV7-2 and J usage is TRBJ2-7, with 12 bases identical to TRBD2. Trimming cost V 4 bases and J 6 bases; bases outside gene matches: 4. CDR3 length: 14 amino acids. CDR1 and CDR2 (germline): SGHTA, FQGNSA. The CDR3 region has the DNA TGTGCCAGCAGCTCGACTAGCGGGAGTGGCGAGCAGTACTTC. Protein product: CASSSTSGSGEQYF.

This chain links TRBV29-1 with TRBJ1-4; 9 bases map to TRBD1. V lost 3 bases, J lost 16 bases, and 12 bases stayed unmatched. This CDR3 contains 13 residues. Germline V lookup: CDR1 SQVTM, CDR2 ANQGSEA. The CDR3 spells CSVERGQGGEKFF. The CDR3 nucleotides are TGCAGCGTTGAGCGGGGACAGGGAGGAGAGAAGTTTTTT.